The rows below give T cell receptor beta chains drawn from one sample of a study of blood T cell repertoires in COVID-19. Assay: immunoSEQ multiplex PCR; the TCRdb copy retains only in-frame clones and omits some. The sample has around 130,000 clones, about 80% seen once; the top ten hold about a sixth. The sequenced material came from peripheral blood. These receptors were collected from a woman aged 45-60 years with acute or convalescent COVID-19. Both conserved end residues are trimmed from each CDR3.

TRBV5-6	TRBJ2-3	ASSLEGLNTDTQY
TRBV19	TRBJ1-4	ASSHNGDRGKKLF
TRBV18	TRBJ2-7	ASSPPDRGDYEQY
TRBV29-1	TRBJ2-1	SVKTQRGAHNEQF
TRBV19	TRBJ1-2	ASSIPSRDYGYT
TRBV2	TRBJ1-5	ASSESDRGSDQPQH
TRBV15	TRBJ2-1	ATSRTGVGNEQF
TRBV24-1	TRBJ2-3	ATSDSLLGLAENTDTQY
TRBV29-1	TRBJ1-1	SVHRGGTEAF
TRBV28	TRBJ2-7	ASSPPPGVSYEQY
TRBV5-1	TRBJ1-3	ASSTGSSGNTIY
TRBV6-6	TRBJ2-2	ASHPGGTGELF
TRBV12-5	TRBJ2-6	ASGFFLTDWLSGANVLT
TRBV19	TRBJ1-5	ASSTSFLGQDHQPQH